This T cell receptor (beta chain) was sequenced in a study of blood T cell dynamics during melanoma immunotherapy. The method was immunoSEQ multiplex PCR; TCRdb's version includes in-frame clones alone and lacks a portion of them. The profile covers roughly 6,900 clones, with around 80% appearing a single time and roughly 30% taken by the ten largest. Study-wide results and caveats: Unlike progressors, later disease-control patients had W3 repertoires gaining clonality or diversity. Clones driving repertoire changes may be melanoma-specific or general immune activation.

Specified time point: pre-treatment baseline. Blood was drawn before treatment and at week 3 after checkpoint blockade. No patient had earlier systemic cancer treatment, concurrent immunosuppressants, or another active cancer. About this clone itself: Its antigen is unknown.

Looked up from germline, CDR1 is SGHRS and CDR2 is YFSETQ. CDR3 length: 16 residues. V lost 4 bases to trimming and J lost 1 base, with 16 bases between them. The source of this sequence is a human donor with melanoma. The sample consisted of blood, taken from a patient treated with checkpoint blockade. This chain uses TRBV5-1 with TRBJ2-3; a possible D gene is TRBD2 (7 bases). The CDR3 region is CASSTMGGGRTDTQYF. The CDR3 DNA reads TGCGCCAGCAGCACTATGGGAGGGGGACGCACAGATACGCAGTATTTT. Complete variable domain (other parts from reference TRBV5-1 and TRBJ2-3): KAGVTQTPRYLIKTRGQQVTLSCSPISGHRSVSWYQQTPGQGLQFLFEYFSETQRNKGNFPGRFSGRQFSNSRSEMNVSTLELGDSALYLCASSTMGGGRTDTQYFGPGTRLTVL.